This entry concerns a single T cell receptor beta chain. The target of this receptor is not known. Base qualities are not recorded, but no much larger clone differs from it by a single base. This entry is derived from a study of T-cell reconstitution after alpha-beta-depleted transplantation in children (dated by TCRdb to 2016 to 2017). Study-level background: Using TCR repertoire profiling, the study quantitatively followed how T-cell immune reconstitution unfolded in children after TCRalphabeta/CD19-depleted allogeneic hematopoietic cell transplantation.

The treatment or condition label of this sample denotes: allogeneic hematopoietic cell transplantation with graft depleted of TCRalphabeta T cells and CD19 B cells. Transplant recipients were children who received TCRalphabeta/CD19-depleted allogeneic hematopoietic cell grafts. The junction shows trimming of 2 bases on V and 3 bases on J, and the gene matches do not reach 5 bases of it. From its cysteine to its phenylalanine, the CDR3 spans 14 amino acids. The sequence is cut down to CDR3 DNA, 42 bases in frame from base 1. Reading the germline V gene (reference sequence) gives CDR1 DFQATT and CDR2 SNEGSKA. Study-wide findings and limitations: About two months after transplant, the apparently early recovery of alphabetaT-cell counts reportedly depended on just several hundred clones that had expanded rapidly and came from non-depleted graft cells. In some patients, high TCRbeta diversity at day 60 was attributed to recipient T cells and intrathymic progenitors that had survived conditioning. Over the following months the frequencies of hyperexpanded clones went down, and after one year T-cell counts and TCRbeta diversity were mostly credited to newly produced T cells.

The method behind the library was PCR. TCRdb records Illumina HiSeq 2500 as the sequencer. TCR libraries were prepared with molecular barcoding, using unique molecular identifiers to normalize TCRbeta repertoire quantification. The public reads were run again by TCRdb, first through fastp at Q25 and then through MiXCR, and only productive beta chains were kept. Duplicate CDR3 protein sequences are folded into a single record with the most common DNA and genes. For this sample there are roughly 340,000 distinct CDR3 sequences; around 16% appear just once. The top ten constitute approximately 44% of the sample.

Recombination connected TRBV20-1 to TRBJ2-7; 9 bases in the junction line up with TRBD1. This receptor was identified in a male patient aged 2-15 years who had a stem cell transplant for acute lymphoblastic leukemia, so the T cells may come from the graft donor. Sequencing used PBMCs, mostly from graft donor cells, obtained 360 days after TCRalphabeta/CD19-depleted stem cell transplant. DNA sequence: TGCAGTGCTAGACGGACAGGGGATTTCTACGAGCAGTACTTC. It is translated as CSARRTGDFYEQYF.